This is a list of T cell receptor beta chains from one sample in a study of spatial heterogeneity in lung cancer. TCRdb re-derived calls from the 5' RACE reads in MiXCR, one entry per CDR3 protein. The repertoire holds some 38,000 distinct CDR3 sequences, with approximately 3% as singletons. The sequencing here drew on normal lung tissue next to the tumor, taken at surgery. The receptors come from a male donor with early-stage non-small cell lung cancer. Each CDR3 is given with its conserved first and last residue. Fields, in order: J gene, CDR3 length, V gene, D gene, clone size, CDR3 DNA, CDR3 protein. The D gene is left open where the match is weak. Not every row has a clone size; where given, it reads once, few, many or a size class.

>TRBJ2-3|15|TRBV20-1|TRBD2|.
TGCAGTGCTGCCACCAAAGGGAGGGGCACAGATACGCAGTATTTT
CSAATKGRGTDTQYF
>TRBJ1-1|13|TRBV7-3|.|many
TGTGCCAGCAGCTTACTTATGAACACTGAAGCTTTCTTT
CASSLLMNTEAFF
>TRBJ1-2|15|TRBV6-6|TRBD1|many
TGTGCCAGCCGGGACGGGACAGGGGCTAACTATGGCTACACCTTC
CASRDGTGANYGYTF
>TRBJ1-2|13|TRBV6-6|.|many
TGTGCCAGCAGTTTTACAGTTCCATGGGGCTACACCTTC
CASSFTVPWGYTF
>TRBJ1-5|15|TRBV20-1|TRBD1|many
TGCAGTGCTGAGACGGAGGGGCAGGGGGATCAGCCCCAGCATTTT
CSAETEGQGDQPQHF
>TRBJ2-3|16|TRBV6-6|TRBD2|many
TGTGCCAGCAGTCAGGGACTAGCGGGCGAAGGGGGTACGCAGTATTTT
CASSQGLAGEGGTQYF
>TRBJ1-1|16|TRBV12-3/TRBV12-4|.|many
TGTGCCAGCAGTTTAGGGGGGGGACAAAGTAACACTGAAGCTTTCTTT
CASSLGGGQSNTEAFF
>TRBJ1-6|14|TRBV20-1|.|.
TGCAGTGCCGACGGCCAGGCCAATAATTCACCCCTCCACTTT
CSADGQANNSPLHF
>TRBJ1-2|16|TRBV4-3|TRBD1|many
TGCGCCAGCAGCCAAGATCAAGGGGGCTCCCTCTATGGCTACACCTTC
CASSQDQGGSLYGYTF
>TRBJ2-7|15|TRBV20-1|.|many
TGCAGTGCTAGAGATCACAGACTACCCTCCTACGAGCAGTACTTC
CSARDHRLPSYEQYF
>TRBJ1-6|14|TRBV6-6|.|few
TGTGCCAGCAGGCAAGAGGGCGGTAATTCACCCCTCCACTTT
CASRQEGGNSPLHF